These 6 T cell receptor beta chains came from one sample sequenced in a study of blood T cells in healthy people across ages. Alongside a J-beta primer mix, a sample-barcoded 5' primer served in a second PCR lasting about 7 to 12 cycles. One entry per CDR3 protein, called by TCRdb with MiXCR from the 5' RACE reads. The sample contains over a million distinct CDR3 sequences, around 59% of which appear only once. The sample was blood. These receptors were taken from a man younger than 30 in good health.

V is TRBV5-1 and J is TRBJ2-7; D ambiguous. CDR1 is SGHRS, CDR2 YFSETQ, per germline. CDR3 length: 15 residues. Trimming removed 10 bases from V and 0 bases from J, with 20 bases in between. In DNA form, the CDR3 reads TGCGCCTGCGCAGATGATCCGTGGAGCTCCTACGAGCAGTACTTC. Protein product: CACADDPWSSYEQYF.

In this sample, this clonotype turned up a few times. V and J are TRBV4-1 and TRBJ2-7; D remains ambiguous. Germline V CDR1 and CDR2: MGHRA, YSYEKL. This CDR3 comprises 15 residues. V gave up 0 bases and J gave up 7 bases, with 16 bases separating them. CDR3 loop: CASSQDLGGVWEQYF. The CDR3 bases are TGCGCCAGCAGCCAAGATTTGGGCGGAGTGTGGGAGCAGTACTTC.

This chain uses TRBV9 with TRBJ1-5; D gene ambiguous. The CDR3 length is 15 residues. V shed 0 bases and J shed 3 bases, with 10 bases lying between them. Germline loops: CDR1 SGDLS, CDR2 YYNGEE. Here the CDR3 reads CASSVGRADNQPQHF. The CDR3 DNA follows: TGTGCCAGCAGCGTAGGGCGGGCGGACAATCAGCCCCAGCATTTT. Full variable domain (remainder filled in from reference TRBV9 and TRBJ1-5): DSGVTQTPKHLITATGQRVTLRCSPRSGDLSVYWYQQSLDQGLQFLIQYYNGEERAKGNILERFSAQQFPDLHSELNLSSLELGDSALYFCASSVGRADNQPQHFGDGTRLSIL.

This clonotype was picked up a small number of times. The rearrangement uses TRBV4-3 and TRBJ2-7, with 9 bases fitting TRBD2. V dropped 1 base and J dropped 4; count of bases not matched to a gene: 5. CDR1 is LGHNA and CDR2 is YSLEER in the germline V gene. The CDR3 contains 15 residues. In DNA form, the CDR3 reads TGCGCCAGCAGCCAAGCGACTAGCGGTCCTTACGAGCAGTACTTC. Amino acids: CASSQATSGPYEQYF.

The J gene is TRBJ2-1, the V gene TRBV6-6, with 9 bases matching TRBD1. CDR1 and CDR2 from the germline V gene are MNHNY and SVGAGI (reference sequence). The V gene end was trimmed by 6 bases and the J gene end by 11 bases; junction bases not matched to a gene: 5. The CDR3 runs 12 residues. The CDR3 loop reads CASSPGQGQQFF. The DNA of the CDR3 is TGTGCCAGCAGCCCGGGACAGGGACAGCAGTTCTTC.

J is TRBJ1-2 and V is TRBV4-1; D perhaps matches TRBD1 (6 bases). From germline, CDR1 is MGHRA and CDR2 YSYEKL. The CDR3 contains 17 residues. Trimming stripped 7 bases from V and 6 bases from J, with 27 bases between. The CDR3 reads CASTIDRLVGENDGYTF. Here the CDR3 DNA reads TGCGCCAGCACAATCGACAGGTTAGTCGGTGAAAACGATGGCTACACCTTC.